One and the same sample provided the 8 T cell receptor beta chains below, sequenced in a study of T cells after yellow fever vaccination. Via MiXCR, TCRdb re-called the 5' RACE reads, giving one row per CDR3 protein. There are 150,000 to 200,000 distinct CDR3 sequences in the sample; approximately 10% occur only once, and around 33% lies in the top ten. The material sequenced was CD8+ T cells sorted from PBMCs, taken 45 days after the yellow fever booster vaccination. The receptors here all came from a young man who received the YFV17D yellow fever vaccine.

This clonotype was detected ten times or more. The V and J genes are TRBV5-1 and TRBJ2-4; 7 positions match TRBD1. V shed 2 bases, J shed 7 bases, and the junction held 3 bases outside the gene matches. From germline, CDR1 is SGHRS and CDR2 YFSETQ. This CDR3 region has 13 residues. The chain's CDR3 is CASSFGTDNIQYF. DNA for the CDR3: TGCGCCAGCAGCTTCGGGACAGACAACATTCAGTACTTC.

This clonotype was seen more than once but under ten times. J is TRBJ2-1 and V is TRBV6-2 or TRBV6-3; 10 bases fit TRBD2. This CDR3 region has 15 residues. Trimming at V came to 7 bases and at J to 4 bases, leaving 7 bases not matched to a gene. Per the germline V gene, CDR1 is MNHEY and CDR2 is SVGEGT. The CDR3 is CASKERGGQYNEQFF. The CDR3 bases are TGTGCCAGCAAGGAGCGGGGGGGACAATACAATGAGCAGTTCTTC.

This clonotype occurred a few times. The V call is TRBV7-9, the J call TRBJ2-3; 11 bases fit TRBD2. The ends lost 5 bases at V and 4 bases at J; junction bases unmatched: 5. Per the germline V gene, CDR1 is SEHNR and CDR2 is FQNEAQ (reference sequence). This CDR3 is 15 amino acids long. CDR3 coding DNA: TGTGCCAGCAGCGCCACTAGCGGGGGATCAGATACGCAGTATTTT. This encodes CASSATSGGSDTQYF.

The chain links TRBV4-1 to TRBJ2-1; weak D call: TRBD2 (6 bases). Germline CDR1 is MGHRA and CDR2 is YSYEKL. The length of the CDR3 is 17 residues. The V end lost 3 bases, the J end lost 3 bases, and 18 bases lay between the germline ends. The CDR3 sequence is CASSHAGTLGGYNEQFF. The CDR3 DNA reads as TGCGCCAGCAGCCACGCCGGGACCTTGGGGGGCTACAATGAGCAGTTCTTC.

In its sample, this clonotype was seen a few times. The J gene is TRBJ2-1, the V gene TRBV2; D is ambiguous. Between the trimmed V and J ends, which lost 2 bases and 4 bases, there was a span of 6 bases. The CDR3 loop spans 13 amino acids. Germline assignment: CDR1 SNHLY and CDR2 FYNNEI. For the CDR3, the DNA is TGTGCCAGCAGTGAATCCCCTTACAATGAGCAGTTCTTC. Its protein is CASSESPYNEQFF.

This clonotype was counted only a few times. The chain recombines TRBV4-1 with TRBJ2-1, with no clear D. Germline-derived CDR1 and CDR2 are MGHRA and YSYEKL. The CDR3 has 15 residues. Trimming took off 1 base at V and 10 bases at J, with 17 bases between the two ends. The CDR3 is CASSQVYPGNGEQFF. The DNA for the CDR3 is TGCGCCAGCAGCCAAGTTTACCCCGGAAACGGCGAGCAGTTCTTC.

This clonotype was observed a few times. The V gene is TRBV6-1, the J gene TRBJ2-7; 8 bases fit TRBD1. The CDR3 has 14 residues. Germline lookup yields CDR1 MNHNS and CDR2 SASEGT. V trimming: 7 bases; J trimming: 6 bases; junction bases outside the gene matches: 11. CDR3 DNA sequence: TGTGCCAGCATCGAGAGACAGGGGTTAGGCGAGCAGTACTTC. The encoded protein is CASIERQGLGEQYF.

This clonotype was recorded only once. In DNA, the CDR3 is TGCGCCAGCAGCCAAGTTATTAGCTCTGGAAACACCATATATTTT. Protein sequence: CASSQVISSGNTIYF. The chain carries TRBV4-1 and TRBJ1-3; no definite D call. This CDR3 is built from 15 residues. V was pared by 1 base and J by 0 bases, with 7 bases between. The germline gives CDR1 MGHRA, CDR2 YSYEKL.